These T cell receptor beta chains were read from a single sample in a study of cytomegalovirus exposure and HLA in healthy donors. Some clones are missing from TCRdb's copy, which holds only in-frame ones; the method was immunoSEQ multiplex PCR. The sample holds under 150,000 clones; about 71% are singletons and the top ten take under 3%. Sequencing input: PBMCs. All receptors come from a woman in her sixties in good health and CMV-seropositive. Each CDR3 is given with its conserved first and last residue. The D gene is left open where the match is weak. Expanded clones are given a class, and other clones once, few, many or no size at all.

J gene: TRBJ2-5
CDR3 length: 12
clone size: NA
D gene: NA
V gene: TRBV7-9
CDR3 protein: CSSTPPLPTQYF
CDR3 DNA: TGTTCCAGCACCCCCCCTCTTCCGACCCAGTACTTC

J gene: TRBJ1-2
CDR3 length: 13
clone size: NA
D gene: TRBD1
V gene: TRBV6-5
CDR3 protein: CATWAAGGYGYTF
CDR3 DNA: TGTGCCACCTGGGCGGCAGGGGGCTACGGCTACACCTTC

J gene: TRBJ1-5
CDR3 length: 14
clone size: few
D gene: TRBD1
V gene: TRBV10-3
CDR3 protein: CAIRAGTDNQPQHF
CDR3 DNA: TGTGCCATCAGAGCCGGGACAGATAATCAGCCCCAGCATTTT

J gene: TRBJ2-7
CDR3 length: 14
clone size: NA
D gene: TRBD1
V gene: TRBV6-1
CDR3 protein: CASRGTWTGDEQYF
CDR3 DNA: TGTGCCAGCAGAGGGACCTGGACAGGGGACGAGCAGTACTTC

J gene: TRBJ2-3
CDR3 length: 11
clone size: NA
D gene: NA
V gene: TRBV10-3
CDR3 protein: CAIRGRDTQYF
CDR3 DNA: TGTGCCATCAGGGGGAGGGATACGCAGTATTTT

J gene: TRBJ2-1
CDR3 length: 15
clone size: few
D gene: TRBD2
V gene: TRBV5-1
CDR3 protein: CASIQIAGAINEQFF
CDR3 DNA: TGCGCCAGCATCCAGATAGCGGGGGCCATCAATGAGCAGTTCTTC

J gene: TRBJ2-2
CDR3 length: 15
clone size: few
D gene: NA
V gene: TRBV25-1
CDR3 protein: CASRMTGWNTGELFF
CDR3 DNA: TGTGCCAGCAGGATGACAGGCTGGAACACCGGGGAGCTGTTTTTT

J gene: TRBJ2-3
CDR3 length: 15
clone size: once
D gene: TRBD2
V gene: TRBV6-6
CDR3 protein: CASSLSGGGTDTQYF
CDR3 DNA: TGTGCCAGCAGCCTTAGCGGGGGAGGTACAGATACGCAGTATTTT

J gene: TRBJ1-2
CDR3 length: 14
clone size: NA
D gene: NA
V gene: TRBV19
CDR3 protein: CASSIAAGNYGYTF
CDR3 DNA: TGTGCCAGTAGTATAGCGGCAGGGAACTATGGCTACACCTTC

J gene: TRBJ2-3
CDR3 length: 16
clone size: NA
D gene: NA
V gene: TRBV5-1
CDR3 protein: CASRPEGGWWTDTQYF
CDR3 DNA: TGCGCCAGCAGGCCTGAGGGGGGGTGGTGGACAGATACGCAGTATTTT

J gene: TRBJ2-7
CDR3 length: 15
clone size: few
D gene: TRBD1
V gene: TRBV4-1
CDR3 protein: CASSQGQGSLYEQYF
CDR3 DNA: TGCGCCAGCAGCCAGGGACAGGGGAGCCTCTACGAGCAGTACTTC

J gene: TRBJ2-6
CDR3 length: 16
clone size: few
D gene: NA
V gene: TRBV6-5
CDR3 protein: CASSYVPGSGANVLTF
CDR3 DNA: TGTGCCAGCAGTTACGTTCCGGGCTCTGGGGCCAACGTCCTGACTTTC

J gene: TRBJ1-2
CDR3 length: 11
clone size: NA
D gene: NA
V gene: TRBV5-4
CDR3 protein: CASSLVGGYTF
CDR3 DNA: TGTGCCAGCAGCTTGGTCGGGGGCTACACCTTC

J gene: TRBJ1-2
CDR3 length: 14
clone size: NA
D gene: NA
V gene: TRBV2
CDR3 protein: CASSVGEYLSGYTF
CDR3 DNA: TGTGCCAGCAGTGTCGGTGAATACCTTTCTGGCTACACCTTC

J gene: TRBJ1-2
CDR3 length: 16
clone size: once
D gene: NA
V gene: TRBV7-3
CDR3 protein: CASSQEGLRGNYGYTF
CDR3 DNA: TGTGCCAGCAGCCAAGAGGGACTGCGTGGCAACTATGGCTACACCTTC

J gene: TRBJ2-1
CDR3 length: 15
clone size: few
D gene: TRBD1
V gene: TRBV5-1
CDR3 protein: CASSLEGTGIDEQFF
CDR3 DNA: TGCGCCAGCAGCTTGGAAGGGACAGGGATTGATGAGCAGTTCTTC

J gene: TRBJ1-1
CDR3 length: 14
clone size: NA
D gene: TRBD1
V gene: TRBV7-9
CDR3 protein: CASSLGTGLAEAFF
CDR3 DNA: TGTGCCAGCAGCTTAGGGACAGGCCTCGCTGAAGCTTTCTTT

J gene: TRBJ1-2
CDR3 length: 13
clone size: NA
D gene: NA
V gene: TRBV10-1
CDR3 protein: CASSESSGIGYTF
CDR3 DNA: TGCGCCAGCAGTGAGTCGTCGGGGATCGGCTACACCTTC

J gene: TRBJ2-7
CDR3 length: 14
clone size: NA
D gene: TRBD2
V gene: TRBV27
CDR3 protein: CASSLTPGGYEQYF
CDR3 DNA: TGTGCCAGCAGTTTAACCCCGGGGGGGTACGAGCAGTACTTC

J gene: TRBJ1-1
CDR3 length: 14
clone size: NA
D gene: TRBD1
V gene: TRBV9
CDR3 protein: CASSVDGMTGKAFF
CDR3 DNA: TGTGCCAGCAGCGTAGATGGGATGACAGGGAAAGCTTTCTTT

J gene: TRBJ1-5
CDR3 length: 15
clone size: NA
D gene: TRBD1
V gene: TRBV6-5
CDR3 protein: CASSYSGDRGEPQHF
CDR3 DNA: TGTGCCAGCAGTTACTCCGGGGACAGGGGTGAGCCCCAGCATTTT

J gene: TRBJ2-7
CDR3 length: 15
clone size: NA
D gene: TRBD1
V gene: TRBV18
CDR3 protein: CASSPRGTGVWEQYF
CDR3 DNA: TGTGCCAGCTCACCTAGGGGGACAGGGGTCTGGGAGCAGTACTTC

J gene: TRBJ2-3
CDR3 length: 14
clone size: NA
D gene: NA
V gene: TRBV6-5
CDR3 protein: CASRIGGGTDTQYF
CDR3 DNA: TGTGCCAGCCGCATCGGCGGGGGCACAGATACGCAGTATTTT

J gene: TRBJ2-1
CDR3 length: 14
clone size: NA
D gene: TRBD2
V gene: TRBV7-2
CDR3 protein: CASTIPGLHNEQFF
CDR3 DNA: TGTGCCAGCACCATTCCGGGACTACACAATGAGCAGTTCTTC

J gene: TRBJ1-1
CDR3 length: 14
clone size: NA
D gene: TRBD1
V gene: TRBV15
CDR3 protein: CATSRGGTGGTAFF
CDR3 DNA: TGTGCCACCAGCAGAGGAGGGACAGGGGGAACCGCTTTCTTT

J gene: TRBJ2-7
CDR3 length: 15
clone size: NA
D gene: TRBD2
V gene: TRBV4-2
CDR3 protein: CASSLRTSGVAEQYF
CDR3 DNA: TGTGCCAGCAGCTTACGGACTAGCGGGGTTGCCGAGCAGTACTTC

J gene: TRBJ1-4
CDR3 length: 14
clone size: NA
D gene: NA
V gene: TRBV4-2
CDR3 protein: CASSDQGTNEKLFF
CDR3 DNA: TGTGCCAGCAGCGACCAGGGGACTAATGAAAAACTGTTTTTT